This is a list of T cell receptor beta chains from one sample in a study of blood T cell repertoires in COVID-19. Generated by immunoSEQ multiplex PCR, the TCRdb table keeps only in-frame clones and is missing some. This table holds 220,000 or so clones, 80% to 90% found once. Sequences were obtained from peripheral blood. These receptors were collected from a man aged 45-60 years who had recovered from COVID-19. CDR3s include the opening cysteine and the closing phenylalanine or tryptophan.

>TRBJ2-7|TRBV29-1
CSVEGQGTSYEQYF
>TRBJ2-1|TRBV18
CASSPSAYNEQFF
>TRBJ2-7|TRBV29-1
CSVRQAHEQYF
>TRBJ1-2|TRBV2
CASSRTPGGRDYGYTF
>TRBJ2-7|TRBV7-2
CASSQSSQGYEQYF
>TRBJ2-5|TRBV7-6
CASSLSLRTGGQETQYF
>TRBJ2-3|TRBV5-6
CASSLAWDRARSTDTQYF
>TRBJ1-1|TRBV5-5
CASSLDRVMNTEAFF
>TRBJ2-7|TRBV19
CASRTSSGRSHEQYF
>TRBJ1-4|TRBV28
CATGEGEKLFF
>TRBJ2-3|TRBV9
CASSFRLATDTQYF
>TRBJ2-5|TRBV28
CASSFKDRRQETQYF
>TRBJ2-7|TRBV2
CASSSSGSYQYF
>TRBJ2-5|TRBV15
CATSRDRGSETQYF
>TRBJ2-5|TRBV18
CASSYTGRGETQYF
>TRBJ2-2|TRBV28
CASSLPGTAEGGELFF
>TRBJ1-2|TRBV28
CASSSQGVYGYTF
>TRBJ2-7|TRBV7-8
CASSRQETGPYEQYF
>TRBJ1-2|TRBV3-1/TRBV3-2
CASRGQRTYGYTF
>TRBJ2-1|TRBV2
CASSEGVSRRGTSGRAGNEQFF
>TRBJ2-5|TRBV29-1
CSAYRQGRGETQYF
>TRBJ2-7|TRBV5-1
CASSLDYGNEQYF
>TRBJ1-1|TRBV29-1
CSVEALKAGTEAFF
>TRBJ1-2|TRBV24-1
CATSDRSSGGRRSGYTF
>TRBJ2-1|TRBV7-8
CASSSDSLSYNEQFF
>TRBJ2-1|TRBV6-5
CASSYLAGVGNEQFF
>TRBJ1-1|TRBV25-1
CASTRQENTEAFF
>TRBJ2-7|TRBV19
CASSLTGFGYEQYF
>TRBJ2-1|TRBV18
CASSPSGTGGSYNEQFF
>TRBJ2-4|TRBV24-1
CATIRGDIQYF
>TRBJ2-2|TRBV11-2
CASSSLAGVVGELFF
>TRBJ2-5|TRBV7-2
CASSRARELETQYF
>TRBJ1-6|TRBV28
CASSRGTVNSPLHF
>TRBJ2-7|TRBV28
CASTTKSGGPYEQYF
>TRBJ2-7|TRBV7-8
CASSSRPDGTVAYEQYF
>TRBJ2-7|TRBV4-1
CASSQDRGGRYEQYF
>TRBJ2-1|TRBV7-9
CASSLGLVNNEQFF
>TRBJ2-7|TRBV5-4
CASSQGLADTYEQYF
>TRBJ1-2|TRBV5-8
CASSFSSSYGYTF
>TRBJ2-2|TRBV28
CASSLFVSGRAGELFF
>TRBJ1-2|TRBV27
CASSFRTGLEGYTF
>TRBJ2-7|TRBV28
CASSLMGAELSYEQYF
>TRBJ2-1|TRBV5-1
CASSLATGTGINEQFF
>TRBJ1-6|TRBV3-1/TRBV3-2
CASTRQTPYNSPLHF
>TRBJ2-5|TRBV7-2
CASRLGPAGGETQYF
>TRBJ2-6|TRBV30
CAWVRPGLAVLSGANVLTF
>TRBJ2-1|TRBV18
CASSPQRGPYNEQFF
>TRBJ2-7|TRBV27
CASSNYRDWYF
>TRBJ2-7|TRBV19
CASSEPGLGHYEQYF
>TRBJ2-7|TRBV5-1
CASSLVGGYEQYF
>TRBJ1-5|TRBV19
CASRVTGNSNQPQHF
>TRBJ2-2|TRBV15
CATSRGAGGNEELFF
>TRBJ1-1|TRBV19
CASSTGGRPEAFF
>TRBJ2-3|TRBV11-2
CASQREVNTDTQYF
>TRBJ2-7|TRBV5-1
CASSPFGDRGYYEQYF
>TRBJ2-1|TRBV3-1/TRBV3-2
CASSQGTSGIYEQFF
>TRBJ1-2|TRBV5-1
CASSLELQGNYGYTF
>TRBJ2-7|TRBV7-9
CASSSPFEDTRDEQYF